This entry lists 23 T cell receptor beta chains sequenced from one sample in a study of identifying expanded T cells in peripheral blood. Data came from immunoSEQ multiplex PCR; TCRdb stores just in-frame clones and leaves some out. The sample lists under 130,000 clones; around 89% were seen once. The material sequenced was blood. The receptors here all came from a person aged 18-70 years in good health.

The chain couples TRBV6-6 to TRBJ2-1, with 7 bases matching TRBD1. Germline loops: CDR1 MNHNY, CDR2 SVGAGI (reference sequence). There are 13 residues in the CDR3. The J segment lost 7 bases and the V segment lost 7 bases, leaving 7 bases of the junction unmatched. CDR3 residues: CASNVAGGNEQFF. Written as DNA, the CDR3 is TGTGCCAGCAACGTAGCAGGGGGAAATGAGCAGTTCTTC.

Written as DNA, the CDR3 is TGCGCCAGCAGCCAAGACGGACAGGGGCTAACTGAAGCTTTCTTT. The encoded protein is CASSQDGQGLTEAFF. The chain has TRBV4-3 and TRBJ1-1, with TRBD1 matching 9 bases. Germline V gene sequence: CDR1 LGHNA, CDR2 YSLEER. The V gene end was trimmed by 0 bases and the J gene end by 5 bases; junction bases not matched to a gene: 4. The CDR3 is 15 residues long.

V and J are TRBV4-1 and TRBJ1-1, with D uncertain. Trimming cost V 0 bases and J 2 bases, with 10 bases left between them. The CDR3 spans 15 residues. Germline-derived CDR1 and CDR2 are MGHRA and YSYEKL. CDR3 loop: CASSQDPARNTEAFF. The CDR3 coding sequence is TGCGCCAGCAGCCAAGATCCGGCAAGAAACACTGAAGCTTTCTTT.

The chain employs TRBV9 and TRBJ2-2, with D perhaps TRBD2 (7 bases). The CDR3 runs to 16 residues. The V gene lost 4 bases and the J gene lost 4 bases, with 17 bases spanning the gap. CDR1 is SGDLS, CDR2 YYNGEE, per germline. This chain's CDR3 is CASSQRAGASTGELFF. CDR3 sequence (DNA): TGTGCCAGCAGCCAGAGGGCGGGGGCCAGCACCGGGGAGCTGTTTTTT.

The rearrangement links TRBV5-1 to TRBJ1-3; possible D gene TRBD1, 6 bases. V was shortened by 4 bases and J by 0 bases, with 8 bases between the two germline ends. The CDR3 extends over 14 amino acids. Germline V gene lookup returns CDR1 SGHRS and CDR2 YFSETQ. CDR3 residues: CASSPGDSGNTIYF. The CDR3 DNA sequence: TGCGCCAGCAGCCCAGGGGACTCTGGAAACACCATATATTTT.

The V call is TRBV4-3, the J call TRBJ2-3, with D perhaps TRBD2 (5 bases). V was trimmed by 0 bases and J by 7 bases, leaving 14 bases between them. The CDR3 sequence is 15 residues long. The germline V gene has CDR1 LGHNA and CDR2 YSLEER. Here the CDR3 DNA reads TGCGCCAGCAGCCAAGACCATGCCGGACTGTATACGCAGTATTTT. Its translation is CASSQDHAGLYTQYF.

The table lists this clone with a few counts. This sequence joins TRBV18 and TRBJ1-5; D uncertain. CDR3 length equals 16 residues. CDR1 and CDR2 (germline): KGHSH, LQKENI. The germline V and J ends were trimmed by 3 bases and 5 bases, with 17 bases remaining between them. CDR3 amino acids: CASSPDREVNYQPQHF. The CDR3 nucleotides are TGTGCCAGCTCACCTGACCGGGAAGTAAACTATCAGCCCCAGCATTTT. The variable domain in full, completed from reference TRBV18 and TRBJ1-5, reads NAGVMQNPRHLVRRRGQEARLRCSPMKGHSHVYWYRQLPEEGLKFMVYLQKENIIDESGMPKERFSAEFPKEGPSILRIQQVVRGDSAAYFCASSPDREVNYQPQHFGDGTRLSIL.

V is TRBV5-6 and J is TRBJ1-2; D uncertain. Germline CDR1 and CDR2: SGHDT and YYEEEE. This CDR3 has 13 residues. The V and J ends lost 4 bases and 4 bases respectively, with 11 bases between them. CDR3: CASSLQRSYGYTF. The DNA for the CDR3 is TGTGCCAGCAGCCTGCAGCGGTCCTATGGCTACACCTTC.

This chain connects TRBV28 to TRBJ1-5; TRBD1 might be the D (6 bases). The CDR3 loop spans 17 amino acids. The V gene's germline CDR1 is MDHEN and CDR2 SYDVKM. V was trimmed by 3 bases and J by 5 bases, leaving 20 bases between them. The CDR3, as DNA: TGTGCCAGCAGTTTCATCATTGGAGGGAAGGGGGATCAGCCCCAGCATTTT. Translation: CASSFIIGGKGDQPQHF.

This sequence joins TRBV4-3 and TRBJ2-3, with D possibly matching TRBD2 (5 bases). The CDR3 extends over 15 amino acids. Trimming left V 1 base short and J 3 bases short, with 11 bases between. Per the germline V gene, CDR1 is LGHNA and CDR2 is YSLEER. The CDR3 nucleotides are TGCGCCAGCAGCCAAGTTCCCGGGATGACAGATACGCAGTATTTT. This gives the protein CASSQVPGMTDTQYF.

This rearrangement joins TRBV19 to TRBJ2-3; 8 nucleotides line up with TRBD2. This CDR3 is 14 amino acids long. J lost 4 bases, V lost 3 bases, and 3 bases had no gene match. Germline V gene lookup returns CDR1 LNHDA and CDR2 SQIVND (reference sequence). CDR3 nucleotides: TGTGCCAGTAGTATCGGGACTAGAGCAGATACGCAGTATTTT. Its protein product is CASSIGTRADTQYF.

The chain combines TRBV28 with TRBJ1-3; weak D call: TRBD1 (6 bases). CDR1 MDHEN and CDR2 SYDVKM come from the germline V gene. The CDR3 loop spans 21 amino acids. Trimming removed 5 bases from V and 2 bases from J, with 31 bases in between. The CDR3 DNA sequence: TGTGCCAGCAGTGGAGCCACGGCGGAACCTGGGAGGGGGGCCCCTGGAAACACCATATATTTT. Amino acid sequence: CASSGATAEPGRGAPGNTIYF.

This chain uses TRBV18 with TRBJ2-1, with 8 bases identical to TRBD1. Germline CDR1 is KGHSH and CDR2 is LQKENI. J was trimmed by 5 bases and V by 3 bases; bases with no gene match: 12. This CDR3 is built from 17 residues. DNA of the CDR3: TGTGCCAGCTCACCCCGCTCAGGGACAGGAGGACACAATGAGCAGTTCTTC. Amino acid sequence: CASSPRSGTGGHNEQFF.

This clone was recorded only once. CDR3 loop: CASSLADTQYF. CDR3 sequence (DNA): TGTGCCAGCAGCTTAGCAGATACGCAGTATTTT. The genes are TRBV7-2 and TRBJ2-3; D is undetermined. Germline loops: CDR1 SGHTA, CDR2 FQGNSA. V dropped 0 bases and J dropped 5 bases, with 0 bases sitting between them. This CDR3 is 11 amino acids long.

The V gene is TRBV7-9, the J gene TRBJ2-7, with TRBD1 matching over 7 bases. The CDR3 extends over 12 amino acids. CDR1 and CDR2 from the germline V gene are SEHNR and FQNEAQ (reference sequence). Unmatched junction bases numbered 10, after V lost 5 bases and J lost 12 bases. DNA of the CDR3: TGTGCCAGCAGCCCCCGCACCGGGACAGTGTACTTC. It codes for CASSPRTGTVYF. The whole variable domain, filled in from reference TRBV7-9 and TRBJ2-7, reads DTGVSQNPRHKITKRGQNVTFRCDPISEHNRLYWYRQTLGQGPEFLTYFQNEAQLEKSRLLSDRFSAERPKGSFSTLEIQRTEQGDSAMYLCASSPRTGTVYFGPGTRLTVT.

This rearrangement joins TRBV20-1 to TRBJ1-1; D unresolved. Germline assignment: CDR1 DFQATT and CDR2 SNEGSKA (reference sequence). The CDR3 totals 11 residues. Trimming stripped 7 bases from V and 4 bases from J, with 10 bases between. The CDR3 loop reads CSVPWSTEAFF. The CDR3 DNA reads TGCAGTGTCCCGTGGAGCACTGAAGCTTTCTTT.

The rearrangement links TRBV18 to TRBJ2-1; the D is unclear. This CDR3 comprises 11 residues. With 1 base removed from V and 7 bases from J, the gap between germline ends came to 2 bases. Germline V gene data show CDR1 as KGHSH and CDR2 as LQKENI. The CDR3 coding sequence is TGTGCCAGCTCACCACAAAATGAGCAGTTCTTC. Protein sequence: CASSPQNEQFF.

The chain carries TRBV6-4 and TRBJ2-1, with TRBD2 as a possible D gene (6 bases). This CDR3 is 14 amino acids long. Germline V CDR1 and CDR2: MRHNA, SNTAGT. Trimming took 4 bases from V and 8 from J, leaving 15 bases between them. In nucleotides, the CDR3 is TGTGCCAGCAGTGTAGGAGGAGGGTGGGATGAGCAGTTCTTC. Translating gives CASSVGGGWDEQFF.

The V call is TRBV19, the J call TRBJ1-5; no clear D. Trimming pared 2 bases from V and 4 bases from J, leaving 9 bases between. CDR1 and CDR2 (germline): LNHDA, SQIVND (reference sequence). The CDR3 loop spans 14 amino acids. CDR3 region: CASSISSGNQPQHF. CDR3 bases: TGTGCCAGTAGTATAAGTTCGGGGAATCAGCCCCAGCATTTT.

This chain links TRBV7-8 with TRBJ1-1; no clear D gene. The CDR3 is 14 amino acids. Trimming cost V 7 bases and J 1 base, with 13 bases left between them. Germline lookup yields CDR1 SGHVS and CDR2 FQNEAQ. The CDR3 DNA is TGTGCCAGCACCAACCTAATAAAGAACACTGAAGCTTTCTTT. Amino acid sequence: CASTNLIKNTEAFF.

This clone showed up just a few times. This chain uses TRBV2 with TRBJ2-7; D possibly corresponds to TRBD2 (6 bases). Deletions cut 4 bases from V and 4 bases from J, with 14 bases between. The CDR3 sequence is 14 residues long. Germline CDR1 is SNHLY and CDR2 is FYNNEI. CDR3 coding DNA: TGTGCCAGCAGTGCAGGGAGGAGAGAATACGAGCAGTACTTC. Encoded protein: CASSAGRREYEQYF.

The rearrangement joins TRBV10-3 to TRBJ1-1; D may be TRBD1 (5 bases). V lost 6 bases and J 3 bases, leaving 14 bases between the germline ends. The CDR3 runs to 14 residues. The germline CDR1 and CDR2 sequences are ENHRY and SYGVKD. This CDR3 reads CAIRRGIMDTEAFF. CDR3 in DNA: TGTGCCATCAGGAGGGGAATCATGGACACTGAAGCTTTCTTT.

The chain carries TRBV20-1 and TRBJ2-5; no reliable D call. The closer fit of TRBJ2-7 to the DNA end suggests the J call may be wrong. Germline V gene lookup returns CDR1 DFQATT and CDR2 SNEGSKA (reference sequence). The CDR3 runs to 11 residues. For the CDR3, the DNA is TGCAGTGCTAGAGGACCCTACGAGCAGTACTTC. The encoded protein is CSARGPYEQYF.